The 14 T cell receptor beta chains presented below share a single source sample, sequenced in a study of cytomegalovirus exposure and HLA in healthy donors. The PCR was carried out with 60 Vbeta primers and 13 Jbeta primers. Clones were sequenced by immunoSEQ multiplex PCR, and TCRdb holds only the in-frame ones, with some missing. The sample includes approximately 70,000 clones, 65% to 70% of them seen just once. The sample consisted of PBMCs. The receptors here all came from a male donor in good health and CMV-seropositive.

This clone occurred once. The chain uses TRBV7-6 and TRBJ2-1, with 10 bases that match TRBD1. CDR1 SGHVS and CDR2 FNYEAQ come from the germline V gene. The trim removed 5 bases at V and 9 bases at J, leaving 7 bases unmatched. CDR3 length: 14 amino acids. The CDR3: CASSPDRGQGEQFF. The CDR3 DNA sequence: TGTGCCAGCAGCCCTGACAGGGGGCAAGGTGAGCAGTTCTTC.

The genes are TRBV7-9 and TRBJ1-1; 10 positions match TRBD1. Germline assignment: CDR1 SEHNR and CDR2 FQNEAQ (reference sequence). The length of the CDR3 is 15 residues. J gave up 4 bases and V 3 bases, and 5 bases lay outside the gene matches. The CDR3 nucleotides read TGTGCCAGCAGCTTTGATGGGACAGGGGTCACTGAAGCTTTCTTT. It is translated as CASSFDGTGVTEAFF.

V gene TRBV7-7 combines with J gene TRBJ2-7; D is possibly TRBD2 (6 bases). Germline loops: CDR1 SSHAT, CDR2 FNYEAQ (reference sequence). The germline V and J ends were trimmed by 5 bases and 0 bases, with 11 bases remaining between them. The length of the CDR3 is 14 residues. The CDR3 DNA follows: TGTGCCAGCAGCCCCTTCGGGAGCTCCTACGAGCAGTACTTC. It is translated as CASSPFGSSYEQYF.

The chain couples TRBV6-6 to TRBJ2-7; 11 nucleotides line up with TRBD1. V lost 5 bases to trimming and J lost 4 bases; unmatched junction nucleotides: 4. Germline V gives CDR1 MNHNY, CDR2 SVGAGI (reference sequence). There are 14 residues in the CDR3. CDR3 sequence reads: CASSDGTGGYEQYF. Here the CDR3 DNA reads TGTGCCAGCAGTGATGGGACAGGGGGGTACGAGCAGTACTTC.

The chain uses TRBV9 and TRBJ2-3; D might be TRBD1 (6 bases). This CDR3 comprises 17 residues. Germline CDR1 and CDR2: SGDLS and YYNGEE. V lost 2 bases to trimming and J lost 1 base, with 17 bases between them. CDR3 region: CASSVLGAFGGTDTQYF. In nucleotides, the CDR3 is TGTGCCAGCAGCGTCTTGGGGGCATTTGGCGGCACAGATACGCAGTATTTT. Together with reference TRBV9 and TRBJ2-3, the CDR3 gives the full variable domain: DSGVTQTPKHLITATGQRVTLRCSPRSGDLSVYWYQQSLDQGLQFLIQYYNGEERAKGNILERFSAQQFPDLHSELNLSSLELGDSALYFCASSVLGAFGGTDTQYFGPGTRLTVL.

The CDR3 bases are TGTGCCAGTAGTATAGCGCACTATAGCAATCAGCCCCAGCATTTT. Protein product: CASSIAHYSNQPQHF. The chain links TRBV19 to TRBJ1-5; D is unresolved. The CDR3 extends over 15 amino acids. Germline-derived CDR1 and CDR2 are LNHDA and SQIVND (reference sequence). Trimming pared 1 base from V and 0 bases from J, leaving 7 bases between.

This clone appeared a single time. The chain joins TRBV15 to TRBJ2-7, with 13 nucleotides matching TRBD2. V lost 4 bases and J lost 11; bases outside the gene matches: 8. There are 14 residues in the CDR3. Germline CDR1 and CDR2: LNHNV and YYDKDF (reference sequence). This chain's CDR3 is CATSKGTSGEWEYF. CDR3 nucleotides: TGTGCCACCAGCAAGGGGACTAGCGGGGAATGGGAGTACTTC.

V is TRBV30 and J is TRBJ2-1, with 8 bases matching TRBD1. Germline CDR1 reads GTSNPN; CDR2 reads SVGIG (reference sequence). Trimming at V came to 5 bases and at J to 4 bases, leaving 4 bases not matched to a gene. CDR3 length: 13 residues. CDR3 in DNA: TGTGCCTGGGGACAGGGAAGTTACAATGAGCAGTTCTTC. Encoded protein: CAWGQGSYNEQFF.

The J gene is TRBJ1-5, the V gene TRBV18, with TRBD1 matching over 11 bases. Germline V gene sequence: CDR1 KGHSH, CDR2 LQKENI. The CDR3 contains 16 residues. With V trimmed by 0 bases and J by 4 bases, 2 bases remained unmatched. This CDR3 is CASSPPGTGGNQPQHF. Here the CDR3 DNA reads TGTGCCAGCTCACCACCGGGGACAGGGGGAAATCAGCCCCAGCATTTT.

The chain is built from TRBV27 and TRBJ1-5; 9 bases are a match to TRBD1. The CDR3 is 15 amino acids. V lost 8 bases and J lost 5; bases outside the gene matches: 10. Germline loops: CDR1 MNHEY, CDR2 SMNVEV (reference sequence). This CDR3 reads CASGLRTGADQPQHF. The CDR3 DNA reads TGTGCCAGCGGGTTACGGACAGGGGCCGATCAGCCCCAGCATTTT.

This clone was picked up a small number of times. The chain couples TRBV6-1 to TRBJ2-5, with D possibly matching TRBD1 (6 bases). Trimming cost V 4 bases and J 4 bases, with 13 bases left between them. The germline CDR1 and CDR2 sequences are MNHNS and SASEGT. This CDR3 contains 14 residues. Here the CDR3 reads CASSGNRVRETQYF. The CDR3 DNA reads TGTGCCAGCAGTGGCAACAGGGTTAGAGAGACCCAGTACTTC.

This chain connects TRBV18 to TRBJ1-1; D remains unclear. The germline V gene has CDR1 KGHSH and CDR2 LQKENI. Trimming left V 5 bases short and J 4 bases short, with 11 bases between. The CDR3 has 13 amino acids. CDR3 protein: CASSGGYVTEAFF. DNA of the CDR3: TGTGCCAGCTCAGGCGGTTATGTCACTGAAGCTTTCTTT.

The chain is built from TRBV28 and TRBJ1-4; D not certain. Per the germline V gene, CDR1 is MDHEN and CDR2 is SYDVKM. The CDR3 spans 14 residues. V lost 5 bases and J lost 3, with 10 bases in between. CDR3 protein: CASSIGLSNEKLFF. CDR3 coding DNA: TGTGCCAGCAGTATCGGGTTATCTAATGAAAAACTGTTTTTT. Based on the CDR3 plus reference TRBV28 and TRBJ1-4, the full variable domain is DVKVTQSSRYLVKRTGEKVFLECVQDMDHENMFWYRQDPGLGLRLIYFSYDVKMKEKGDIPEGYSVSREKKERFSLILESASTNQTSMYLCASSIGLSNEKLFFGSGTQLSVL.

V usage is TRBV4-1 and J usage is TRBJ2-3; a weak D match, TRBD1 (5 bases). The V end lost 5 bases, the J end lost 11 bases, and 14 bases lay between the germline ends. The CDR3 consists of 12 residues. Germline V gene sequence: CDR1 MGHRA, CDR2 YSYEKL. CDR3 sequence: CASSGRQLGQYF. DNA for the CDR3: TGCGCCAGCAGCGGCCGACAGCTGGGGCAGTATTTT.